The rows below give T cell receptor beta chains drawn from one sample of a study of cytomegalovirus exposure and HLA in healthy donors. Clones were read by immunoSEQ multiplex PCR, and TCRdb kept only the in-frame ones, dropping some. The repertoire holds approximately 110,000 clones, with under 80% as singletons. Material: PBMCs. The source of these receptors is a middle-aged woman in good health and CMV-seropositive. CDR3s include the opening cysteine and the closing phenylalanine or tryptophan. D genes are given only for firm matches. Rows may omit the clone size; those that give it use once, few, many or a size class.

>TRBV5-4|TRBJ2-1|NA|once
CASSLRSSSYNEQFF
TGTGCCAGCAGCTTGCGGTCAAGCTCCTACAATGAGCAGTTCTTC
>TRBV7-9|TRBJ1-6|TRBD1|NA
CASSYGQGASTYNSPLHF
TGTGCCAGCAGCTATGGACAGGGGGCGAGCACCTATAATTCACCCCTCCACTTT
>TRBV27|TRBJ2-3|NA|NA
CASRIQGLGTDTQYF
TGTGCCAGCAGAATCCAGGGTTTAGGCACAGATACGCAGTATTTT
>TRBV19|TRBJ1-2|NA|NA
CASSIPGRMIYGYTF
TGTGCCAGTAGTATCCCTGGCAGAATGATCTATGGCTACACCTTC
>TRBV14|TRBJ2-1|TRBD1|NA
CASSQHTGVNNEQFF
TGTGCCAGCAGCCAACACACAGGGGTTAACAATGAGCAGTTCTTC
>TRBV7-9|TRBJ2-4|NA|NA
CTHEAGLAKNIQYF
TGTACTCACGAGGCGGGGCTAGCCAAAAACATTCAGTACTTC
>TRBV27|TRBJ2-7|NA|NA
CASSLDRQRTYEQYF
TGTGCCAGCAGTTTAGACAGGCAGCGCACCTACGAGCAGTACTTC
>TRBV7-6|TRBJ2-5|TRBD2|NA
CASSLVAGGAETQYF
TGTGCCAGCAGCTTAGTTGCGGGGGGCGCTGAGACCCAGTACTTC
>TRBV19|TRBJ2-7|NA|NA
CASSMADSVPYEQYF
TGTGCCAGTAGTATGGCGGACTCGGTGCCCTACGAGCAGTACTTC
>TRBV27|TRBJ2-4|TRBD1|NA
CASSLDREFGFAKNIQYF
TGTGCCAGCAGTTTGGACAGGGAGTTTGGGTTTGCCAAAAACATTCAGTACTTC
>TRBV4-1|TRBJ1-4|TRBD1|NA
CASSQESLQGGKLFF
TGCGCCAGCAGCCAAGAATCACTGCAGGGGGGAAAACTGTTTTTT
>TRBV5-4|TRBJ1-1|NA|NA
CASSPLGAKRTEAFF
TGTGCCAGCAGTCCATTAGGGGCCAAAAGGACTGAAGCTTTCTTT
>TRBV6-5|TRBJ1-2|TRBD1|NA
CASSFRKGASGYTF
TGTGCCAGCAGTTTTAGGAAGGGGGCTTCTGGCTACACCTTC
>TRBV27|TRBJ1-1|NA|NA
CASSVGGQLNTEAFF
TGTGCCAGCAGTGTGGGAGGGCAATTGAACACTGAAGCTTTCTTT
>TRBV5-6|TRBJ1-1|NA|NA
CASSFYSAGNTEAFF
TGTGCCAGCAGCTTTTATTCCGCCGGGAACACTGAAGCTTTCTTT
>TRBV5-6|TRBJ2-1|NA|NA
CASRIRRKSGSYNEQFF
TGTGCCAGCAGGATCCGGAGGAAAAGTGGCTCCTACAATGAGCAGTTCTTC
>TRBV4-1|TRBJ2-3|NA|NA
CASSQGTYTSTDTQYF
TGCGCCAGCAGCCAAGGGACATACACTAGCACAGATACGCAGTATTTT